A single sample gave rise to the 30 T cell receptor beta chains below, sequenced in a study of regulatory T cells in long-lasting Graves disease. Sample time point: newly diagnosed GD, antithyroid drugs for less than 3 months. PBMCs were the source of the RNA used for TCR sequencing. Building the TCR beta libraries relied on iRepertoire HTBI primers, and CDR3 regions underwent Arm-PCR. One entry per CDR3 protein, called by TCRdb with MiXCR from the multiplex PCR reads. The top ten clones hold 8% to 10% of a sample with approximately 540,000 distinct CDR3 sequences, approximately 12% of them seen once. This sample also belongs to another study, concerning T cells in Graves' hyperthyroidism and ophthalmopathy.

The specimen comprised peripheral blood mononuclear cells (PBMCs), sampled at new diagnosis, from a patient treated with antithyroid drugs. These receptors all come from a woman aged 25 to 39 with Graves disease.

This clonotype was detected ten times or more. The chain combines TRBV19 with TRBJ2-1; D is perhaps TRBD2 (5 bases). V lost 5 bases and J lost 4, with 15 bases in between. This CDR3 is built from 15 residues. Germline V gene lookup returns CDR1 LNHDA and CDR2 SQIVND (reference sequence). The CDR3 DNA is TGTGCCAGTAGTCTAGCCTCCTCTCCTTACAATGAGCAGTTCTTC. Encoded protein: CASSLASSPYNEQFF.

The table lists this clonotype with many counts. V is TRBV10-1 and J is TRBJ2-2; TRBD2 agrees at 9 bases. Germline V lookup: CDR1 WNHNN, CDR2 SYGVQD (reference sequence). The length of the CDR3 is 14 residues. The V and J ends lost 9 bases and 0 bases, in that order; junction bases with no gene match: 2. The CDR3 region is CASRLAANTGELFF. The CDR3, as DNA: TGCGCCAGTAGACTAGCGGCGAACACCGGGGAGCTGTTTTTT.

In regard to this clonotype: A much larger clone lies one base from this, so it may be a read error. The chain employs TRBV7-2 and TRBJ2-7, with D possibly matching TRBD2 (5 bases). The germline V gene has CDR1 SGHTA and CDR2 FQGNSA. Between the trimmed V and J ends, which lost 5 bases and 4 bases, there was a span of 18 bases. This CDR3 region has 15 residues. The CDR3 nucleotides are TGTGCCAGCAGCCTTCCCGGACTTCCAATTTACGAGCAGTACTTC. Its translation: CASSLPGLPIYEQYF.

This clonotype has just a few counts. J is TRBJ2-1 and V is TRBV7-9; D unclear. The CDR3 has 15 amino acids. The germline V gene encodes CDR1 SEHNR and CDR2 FQNEAQ (reference sequence). Trimming shortened V by 4 bases and J by 0 bases, and 10 bases separated the two germline ends. CDR3 coding DNA: TGTGCCAGCAGCTCAAGACAACACTCCTACAATGAGCAGTTCTTC. Translated: CASSSRQHSYNEQFF.

This clonotype has a count of ten or more. The V call is TRBV5-5, the J call TRBJ2-7; a weak D match, TRBD1 (6 bases). Germline CDR1 SGHKS, CDR2 YYEKEE (reference sequence). The CDR3 sequence is 14 residues long. Trimming took 1 base from V and 2 from J, leaving 10 bases between them. In DNA form, the CDR3 reads TGTGCCAGCAGCTTGCTGAGACAGGCCTACGAGCAGTACTTC. Amino acid sequence: CASSLLRQAYEQYF. Complete variable domain (other parts from reference TRBV5-5 and TRBJ2-7): DAGVTQSPTHLIKTRGQQVTLRCSPISGHKSVSWYQQVLGQGPQFIFQYYEKEERGRGNFPDRFSARQFPNYSSELNVNALLLGDSALYLCASSLLRQAYEQYFGPGTRLTVT.

This clonotype came up many times. This chain joins TRBV28 and TRBJ1-1; D call uncertain. The CDR3 has 13 residues. V gave up 2 bases and J gave up 7 bases, with 11 bases separating them. Germline-derived CDR1 and CDR2 are MDHEN and SYDVKM. DNA of the CDR3: TGTGCCAGCAGTTTAGCAGGTCGCAGTGAAGCTTTCTTT. It is translated as CASSLAGRSEAFF.

This clonotype was observed a handful of times. The chain carries TRBV20-1 and TRBJ1-2; TRBD1 might be the D (6 bases). The V end was cut by 0 bases, the J end by 4 bases, with 15 bases between. The CDR3 extends over 15 amino acids. Germline CDR1 is DFQATT and CDR2 is SNEGSKA (reference sequence). Here the CDR3 reads CSARDLGGRVYGYTF. DNA of the CDR3: TGCAGTGCTAGAGATCTGGGGGGGCGAGTCTATGGCTACACCTTC.

The chain combines TRBV19 with TRBJ2-7, with D hard to call. CDR1 and CDR2 from the germline V gene are LNHDA and SQIVND (reference sequence). V was cut by 5 bases and J by 4 bases, with 18 bases left in between. The CDR3 runs to 15 residues. CDR3 DNA: TGTGCCAGTAGTCCGCAAGCTGGAGATCGGTACGAGCAGTACTTC. Protein product: CASSPQAGDRYEQYF. The full variable domain, rest sourced from reference TRBV19 and TRBJ2-7, is DGGITQSPKYLFRKEGQNVTLSCEQNLNHDAMYWYRQDPGQGLRLIYYSQIVNDFQKGDIAEGYSVSREKKESFPLTVTSAQKNPTAFYLCASSPQAGDRYEQYFGPGTRLTVT.

This clonotype has ten or more counts. This chain links TRBV11-3 with TRBJ2-2; D unclear. This CDR3 contains 13 residues. Germline V gives CDR1 SGHNT, CDR2 YENEEA. The V gene lost 8 bases and the J gene lost 3 bases, with 10 bases spanning the gap. CDR3 nucleotides: TGTGCCAGCTCCAAACTCGACACCGGGGAGCTGTTTTTT. This translates into CASSKLDTGELFF.

The sample holds many counts of this clonotype. The chain has TRBV29-1 and TRBJ2-7; the D is unclear. Germline V CDR1 and CDR2: SQVTM, ANQGSEA. The length of the CDR3 is 12 residues. V was clipped by 0 bases and J by 4 bases, with 7 bases between them. The CDR3 coding sequence is TGCAGCGTTGAAGATAAGGGTTACGAGCAGTACTTC. Encoded protein: CSVEDKGYEQYF.

This chain joins TRBV28 and TRBJ2-7; TRBD1 might be the D (5 bases). CDR1 MDHEN and CDR2 SYDVKM come from the germline V gene. The CDR3 contains 15 residues. V lost 5 bases to trimming and J lost 2 bases, with 16 bases between them. The DNA of the CDR3 is TGTGCCAGCAGTCTGAGACCAGGGATCCCCTACGAGCAGTACTTC. This codes for CASSLRPGIPYEQYF.

This clonotype was seen only a few times. The rearrangement links TRBV29-1 to TRBJ2-7; tentative D call: TRBD1 (5 bases). With 3 bases removed from V and 6 bases from J, the gap between germline ends came to 9 bases. CDR3 length: 11 residues. The V gene's germline CDR1 is SQVTM and CDR2 ANQGSEA. The CDR3 spells CSVEDKGEQYF. The CDR3, as DNA: TGCAGCGTTGAGGACAAAGGCGAGCAGTACTTC.

This chain joins TRBV20-1 and TRBJ2-1; TRBD2 matches 9 bases. Per germline, CDR1 DFQATT and CDR2 SNEGSKA (reference sequence). The ends lost 3 bases at V and 2 bases at J; junction bases unmatched: 2. This CDR3 region has 14 residues. CDR3 protein: CSARRLAAYNEQFF. CDR3 nucleotides: TGCAGTGCTAGGAGACTAGCGGCCTACAATGAGCAGTTCTTC.

This clonotype showed up many times. The chain couples TRBV12-3 or TRBV12-4 to TRBJ1-1, with 8 bases aligning to TRBD1. After removal of 4 bases from V and 10 bases from J, the junction contained 2 bases not matched to a gene. The CDR3 is 11 residues long. The CDR3 here is CASSSGQGAFF. DNA for the CDR3: TGTGCCAGCAGTTCAGGACAGGGAGCTTTCTTT.

This clonotype was counted at least ten times. The chain has TRBV29-1 and TRBJ1-1; perhaps TRBD1 as D (5 bases). V dropped 4 bases and J dropped 4 bases, with 13 bases sitting between them. Germline CDR1 reads SQVTM; CDR2 reads ANQGSEA. The CDR3 length is 13 residues. CDR3: CSVAMTEPTEAFF. In nucleotides, the CDR3 is TGCAGCGTTGCTATGACAGAACCCACTGAAGCTTTCTTT.

The chain carries TRBV28 and TRBJ1-2; no clear D gene. This CDR3 has 16 residues. Deletions cut 4 bases from V and 2 bases from J, with 17 bases between. Germline CDR1 reads MDHEN; CDR2 reads SYDVKM. The CDR3 is CASSSGFYLPNYGYTF. The CDR3 region has the DNA TGTGCCAGCAGTTCCGGATTCTATCTGCCCAACTATGGCTACACCTTC.

As for this clonotype: Just one base apart from a much larger clone, this may be a read error. The chain recombines TRBV28 with TRBJ2-7; D remains unclear. This CDR3 spans 12 amino acids. In germline, CDR1 is MDHEN, CDR2 SYDVKM. The CDR3 coding sequence is TGTGCCAGCGGTTTAGTGGTCGACGAGCAGTACTTC. Encoded protein: CASGLVVDEQYF.

This clonotype was counted ten times or more. V gene TRBV7-3 combines with J gene TRBJ2-5; D remains unclear. With the DNA end fitting TRBJ2-1 better, the J assignment may be wrong. Germline-derived CDR1 and CDR2 are SGHTA and FQGTGA. There are 15 residues in the CDR3. The CDR3 nucleotides are TGTGCCAGCAGCTTTTTTCCGGACGGCCACAATGAGCAGTTCTTC. Its translation: CASSFFPDGHNEQFF.

This clonotype showed up many times. The chain recombines TRBV6-5 with TRBJ1-2; no reliable D call. CDR3 length: 14 residues. V lost 3 bases and J lost 7, with 15 bases in between. Per the germline V gene, CDR1 is MNHEY and CDR2 is SVGAGI. The CDR3 reads CASSYGSGPAGYTF. The CDR3 bases are TGTGCCAGCAGTTATGGTTCTGGGCCTGCTGGCTACACCTTC.

The sample holds a few counts of this clonotype. The J gene is TRBJ2-3, the V gene TRBV6-2 or TRBV6-3, with TRBD2 matching 14 bases. The V gene's germline CDR1 is MNHEY and CDR2 SVGEGT. V gave up 5 bases and J gave up 2 bases; unmatched junction bases: 6. There are 17 residues in the CDR3. CDR3 coding DNA: TGTGCCAGCAGTACCCGGGGACTAGCGGGAGCCACAGATACGCAGTATTTT. The encoded protein is CASSTRGLAGATDTQYF.

This clonotype was picked up a small number of times. The chain recombines TRBV19 with TRBJ2-7; TRBD2 aligns across 10 bases. The V and J ends lost 5 bases and 5 bases, in that order; junction bases with no gene match: 3. This CDR3 is 13 amino acids long. Germline V gene lookup returns CDR1 LNHDA and CDR2 SQIVND (reference sequence). The CDR3 nucleotides are TGTGCCAGTAGTCCAAGCGGGAGGGACGAGCAGTACTTC. Translated: CASSPSGRDEQYF.

This clonotype appeared many times. The rearrangement uses TRBV7-8 and TRBJ2-5, with D uncertain. V dropped 4 bases and J dropped 5 bases, with 17 bases sitting between them. This CDR3 is built from 15 residues. Looked up from germline, CDR1 is SGHVS and CDR2 is FQNEAQ. The CDR3 nucleotides are TGTGCCAGCAGCTCTTTAGACATGGGGTGGGAGACCCAGTACTTC. Translation gives CASSSLDMGWETQYF.

This clonotype was seen repeatedly, ten times or more. The CDR3 nucleotides are TGTGCCAGCAGCCTAAACCCCAAGTACGAGCAGTACTTC. This codes for CASSLNPKYEQYF. This chain uses TRBV6-1 with TRBJ2-7, with unresolved D. CDR1 is MNHNS and CDR2 is SASEGT in the germline V gene. The CDR3 spans 13 residues. Trimming removed 6 bases at V and 4 bases at J, with 13 bases between.

The chain has TRBV10-1 and TRBJ2-2, with 8 bases lining up with TRBD1. The length of the CDR3 is 14 residues. J was trimmed by 5 bases and V by 6 bases; bases with no gene match: 5. The germline CDR1 and CDR2 sequences are WNHNN and SYGVQD (reference sequence). DNA of the CDR3: TGCGCCAGCAGCGGACAGGGCGAAACCGGGGAGCTGTTTTTT. This encodes CASSGQGETGELFF.

This clonotype was observed a handful of times. The chain combines TRBV3-1 with TRBJ2-7, with D hard to call. Germline CDR1 LGHDT, CDR2 YNNKEL (reference sequence). The CDR3 totals 13 residues. Deletions cut 0 bases from V and 9 bases from J, with 12 bases between. The CDR3 DNA reads as TGTGCCAGCAGCCAAGAAATACTGAGGACGCAGTACTTC. The encoded protein is CASSQEILRTQYF.

This clonotype was picked up many times. The genes are TRBV30 and TRBJ2-1; TRBD2 might be the D (5 bases). The J call may be in error: the DNA end matches TRBJ2-5 better. The germline gives CDR1 GTSNPN, CDR2 SVGIG (reference sequence). This CDR3 comprises 13 residues. As DNA, the CDR3 is TGTGCCTGGGCCAGAGGAGGCCTGGAGACCCAGTACTTC. This gives the protein CAWARGGLETQYF.

In this sample, this clonotype turned up many times. The gene calls are TRBV15 and TRBJ1-5; no clear D gene. The CDR3 contains 15 residues. CDR1 LNHNV and CDR2 YYDKDF come from the germline V gene (reference sequence). Trimming shortened V by 0 bases and J by 5 bases, and 11 bases separated the two germline ends. The CDR3 DNA is TGTGCCACCAGCAGAGATCTACAGCTCTATCAGCCCCAGCATTTT. It codes for CATSRDLQLYQPQHF.

Comment on this clonotype: One end of the junction is discordant with germline, which a read error may explain. The chain combines TRBV19 with TRBJ2-2; tentatively, D is TRBD1 (6 bases). Per germline, CDR1 LNHDA and CDR2 SQIVND (reference sequence). This CDR3 is built from 14 residues. The CDR3 loop is CASTGTRNAGELFF. In nucleotides, the CDR3 is TGTGCCAGCACCGGGACACGAAACGCCGGGGAGCTGTTTTTC.

This clonotype occurred many times. V gene TRBV2 combines with J gene TRBJ2-1; no reliable D call. This CDR3 spans 11 amino acids. Between the trimmed V and J ends, which lost 7 bases and 4 bases, there was a span of 5 bases. Germline V gene sequence: CDR1 SNHLY, CDR2 FYNNEI. DNA for the CDR3: TGTGCCAGCAACAGATACAATGAGCAGTTCTTC. Protein product: CASNRYNEQFF.

Comments on this clonotype: A much bigger clone sits one base away, suggesting this may be a read error. The chain links TRBV11-2 to TRBJ2-5; TRBD1 is a possible D gene (6 bases). The CDR3 length is 15 residues. V was clipped by 1 base and J by 2 bases, with 11 bases between them. Germline V gene lookup returns CDR1 SGHAT and CDR2 FQNNGV. The CDR3 region is CASSLAPRGQETQYF. The DNA for the CDR3 is TGTGCCAGCAGCTTAGCTCCCAGGGGACAAGAGACCCAGTACTTC.